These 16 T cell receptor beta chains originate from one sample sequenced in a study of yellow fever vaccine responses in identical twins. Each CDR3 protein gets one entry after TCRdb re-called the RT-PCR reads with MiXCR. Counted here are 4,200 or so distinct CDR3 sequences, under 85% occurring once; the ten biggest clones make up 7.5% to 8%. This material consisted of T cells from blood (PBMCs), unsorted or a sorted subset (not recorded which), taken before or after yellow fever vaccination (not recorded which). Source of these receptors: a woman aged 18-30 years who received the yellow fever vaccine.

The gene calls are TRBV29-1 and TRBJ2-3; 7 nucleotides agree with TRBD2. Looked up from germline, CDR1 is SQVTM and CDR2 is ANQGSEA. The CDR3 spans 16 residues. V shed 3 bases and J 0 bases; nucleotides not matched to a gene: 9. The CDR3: CSVDHSSGTSTDTQYF. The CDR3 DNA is TGCAGCGTTGACCACTCTAGCGGTACTAGCACAGATACGCAGTATTTT.

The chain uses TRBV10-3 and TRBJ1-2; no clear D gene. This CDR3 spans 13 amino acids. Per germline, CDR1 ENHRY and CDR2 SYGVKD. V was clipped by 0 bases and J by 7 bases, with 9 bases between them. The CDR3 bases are TGTGCCATCAGTGAGTCATGGGGTTCTGGCTACACCTTC. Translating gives CAISESWGSGYTF.

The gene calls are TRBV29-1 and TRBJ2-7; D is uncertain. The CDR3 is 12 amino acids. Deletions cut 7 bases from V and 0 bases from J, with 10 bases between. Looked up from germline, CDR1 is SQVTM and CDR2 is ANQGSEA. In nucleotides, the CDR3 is TGCAGCGCCCCACTGGACTCCTACGAGCAGTACTTC. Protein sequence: CSAPLDSYEQYF.

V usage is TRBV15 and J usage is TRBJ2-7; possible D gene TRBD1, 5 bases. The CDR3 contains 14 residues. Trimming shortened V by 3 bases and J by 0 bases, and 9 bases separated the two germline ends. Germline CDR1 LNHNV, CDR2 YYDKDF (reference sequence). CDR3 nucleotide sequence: TGTGCCACCAGCAGGGTGACAGACTCCTACGAGCAGTACTTC. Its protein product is CATSRVTDSYEQYF.

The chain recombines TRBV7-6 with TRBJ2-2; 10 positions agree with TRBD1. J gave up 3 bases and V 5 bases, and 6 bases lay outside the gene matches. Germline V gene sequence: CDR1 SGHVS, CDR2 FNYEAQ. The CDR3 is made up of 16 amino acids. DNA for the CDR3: TGTGCCAGCAGCCCCCCCGGGACAGGGGACACCGGGGAGCTGTTTTTT. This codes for CASSPPGTGDTGELFF. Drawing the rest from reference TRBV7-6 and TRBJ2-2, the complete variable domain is GAGVSQSPRYKVTKRGQDVALRCDPISGHVSLYWYRQALGQGPEFLTYFNYEAQQDKSGLPNDRFSAERPEGSISTLTIQRTEQRDSAMYRCASSPPGTGDTGELFFGEGSRLTVL.

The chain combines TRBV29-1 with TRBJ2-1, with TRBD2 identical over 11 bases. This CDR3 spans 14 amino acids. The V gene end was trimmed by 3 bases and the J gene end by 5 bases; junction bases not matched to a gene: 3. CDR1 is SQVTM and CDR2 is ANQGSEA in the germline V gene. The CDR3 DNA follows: TGCAGCGTTGACACGGGACTAGCGGACAATGAGCAGTTCTTC. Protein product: CSVDTGLADNEQFF.

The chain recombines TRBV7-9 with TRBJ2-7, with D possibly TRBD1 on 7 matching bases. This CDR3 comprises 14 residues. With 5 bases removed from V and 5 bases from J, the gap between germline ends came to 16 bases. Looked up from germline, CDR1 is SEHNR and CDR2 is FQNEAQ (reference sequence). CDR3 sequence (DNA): TGTGCCAGCAGCCTACCCCAGGGGGGCGACGAGCAGTACTTC. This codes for CASSLPQGGDEQYF.

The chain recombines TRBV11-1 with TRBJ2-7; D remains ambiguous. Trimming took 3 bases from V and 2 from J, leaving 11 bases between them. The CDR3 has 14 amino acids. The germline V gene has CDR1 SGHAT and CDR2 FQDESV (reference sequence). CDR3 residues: CASSFPTMTYEQYF. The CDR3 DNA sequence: TGTGCCAGCAGCTTTCCAACAATGACCTACGAGCAGTACTTC.

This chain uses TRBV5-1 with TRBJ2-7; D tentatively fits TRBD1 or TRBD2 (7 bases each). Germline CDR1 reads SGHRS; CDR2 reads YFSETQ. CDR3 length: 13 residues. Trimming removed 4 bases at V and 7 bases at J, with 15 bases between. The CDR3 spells CASSPQGRGEQYF. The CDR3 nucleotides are TGCGCCAGCAGCCCACAGGGGAGGGGGGAGCAGTACTTC.

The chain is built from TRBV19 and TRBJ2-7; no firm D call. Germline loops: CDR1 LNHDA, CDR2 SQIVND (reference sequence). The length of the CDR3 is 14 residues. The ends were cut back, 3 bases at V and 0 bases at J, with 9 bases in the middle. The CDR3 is CASSMGDNSYEQYF. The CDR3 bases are TGTGCCAGTAGTATGGGTGACAACTCCTACGAGCAGTACTTC.

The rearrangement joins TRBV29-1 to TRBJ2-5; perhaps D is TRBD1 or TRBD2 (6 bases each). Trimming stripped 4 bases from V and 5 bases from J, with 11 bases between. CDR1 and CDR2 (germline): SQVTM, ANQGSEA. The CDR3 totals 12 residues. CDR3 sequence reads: CSVGSGAETQYF. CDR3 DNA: TGCAGCGTTGGTTCGGGGGCTGAGACCCAGTACTTC.

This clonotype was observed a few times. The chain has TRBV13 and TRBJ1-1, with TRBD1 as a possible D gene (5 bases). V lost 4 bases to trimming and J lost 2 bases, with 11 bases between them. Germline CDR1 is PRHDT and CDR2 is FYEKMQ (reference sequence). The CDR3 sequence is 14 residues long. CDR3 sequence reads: CASSSTDFNTEAFF. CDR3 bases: TGTGCCAGCAGCTCGACAGACTTTAACACTGAAGCTTTCTTT.

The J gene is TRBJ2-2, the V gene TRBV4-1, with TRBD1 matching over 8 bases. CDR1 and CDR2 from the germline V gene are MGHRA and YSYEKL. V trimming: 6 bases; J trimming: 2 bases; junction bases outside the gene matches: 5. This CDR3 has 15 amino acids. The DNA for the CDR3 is TGCGCCAGCAGGGGCGGACAGGGTAACACCGGGGAGCTGTTTTTT. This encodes CASRGGQGNTGELFF.

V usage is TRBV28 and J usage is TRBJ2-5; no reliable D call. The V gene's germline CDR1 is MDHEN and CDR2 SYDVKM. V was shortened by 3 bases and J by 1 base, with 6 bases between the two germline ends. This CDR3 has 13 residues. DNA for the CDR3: TGTGCCAGCAGTTTTGATGGCCAAGAGACCCAGTACTTC. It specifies CASSFDGQETQYF. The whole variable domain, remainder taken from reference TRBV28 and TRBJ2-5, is DVKVTQSSRYLVKRTGEKVFLECVQDMDHENMFWYRQDPGLGLRLIYFSYDVKMKEKGDIPEGYSVSREKKERFSLILESASTNQTSMYLCASSFDGQETQYFGPGTRLLVL.

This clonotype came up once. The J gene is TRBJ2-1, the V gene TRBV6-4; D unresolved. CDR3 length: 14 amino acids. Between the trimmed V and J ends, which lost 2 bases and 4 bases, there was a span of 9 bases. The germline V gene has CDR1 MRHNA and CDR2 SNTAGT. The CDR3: CASSDESEYNEQFF. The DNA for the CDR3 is TGTGCCAGCAGTGACGAGTCAGAGTACAATGAGCAGTTCTTC.

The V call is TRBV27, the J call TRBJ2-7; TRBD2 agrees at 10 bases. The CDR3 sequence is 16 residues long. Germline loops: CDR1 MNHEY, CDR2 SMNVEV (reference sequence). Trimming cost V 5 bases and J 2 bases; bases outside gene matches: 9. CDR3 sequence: CASSPFLAGEPYEQYF. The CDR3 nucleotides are TGTGCCAGCAGTCCCTTCCTAGCGGGGGAACCCTACGAGCAGTACTTC.